This T cell receptor beta chain was profiled in a study of vaccination and CD4 T cells after COVID-19. Across the whole study: For post-vaccine samples, collection took place a median approximately 72 days after dose two, ranging from 14 to 241.

A word on this clonotype: Its antigen is as yet unknown.

The treatment here: approximately 9-day PBMC culture with coronavirus spike peptide pools or control peptides (ViraFEST assay). ViraFEST sequenced TCRs after peptide-pool expansion of antigen-specific T cells. V was clipped by 2 bases and J by 1 base, with 8 bases between them. This CDR3 contains 14 residues. CDR1 is SGHVS and CDR2 is FQNEAQ in the germline V gene. Sequenced with the Oncomine TCR Beta short-read assay was DNA taken from cultured CD4+ T cells. MiXCR, applied by TCRdb to the PCR reads, yields one record per CDR3 protein. The data show 24,000 or so distinct CDR3 sequences, with approximately 50% seen just once and 2.5% to 3% held by the top ten.

The V call is TRBV7-8, the J call TRBJ2-5; tentative D call: TRBD1 (6 bases). The sample was CD4+ T cells from blood, cultured in vitro. The receptor comes from a human donor who had recovered from COVID-19. The CDR3 region has the DNA TGTGCCAGCAGCTTAAGGACAGCCCAAGAGACCCAGTACTTC. This gives the protein CASSLRTAQETQYF.